The sequence of this T cell receptor (beta chain) was determined in a study of blood T cell repertoires in COVID-19. On the study more broadly: Acute and convalescent COVID-19 samples came from the United States, Italy and Spain. Nucleic acid was either cDNA or gDNA, and it came from T cells, B-cell-depleted T cells, or PBMCs.

The germline CDR1 and CDR2 sequences are LNHDA and SQIVND (reference sequence). V shed 5 bases and J 3 bases; nucleotides not matched to a gene: 7. The CDR3 is 15 residues long. How the authors handled the data: Reference gene primer amplification in the assay estimated nucleated cell counts. Measured with immunoSEQ multiplex PCR; TCRdb has only the in-frame clones, and not every one. That table furnishes V, J and clone size, whereas the DNA furnished D and trimming. The sample records tens of thousands of clones, over 75% being singletons. This clonotype was sampled from a man at least 80 years old with active or convalescent COVID-19. Input material: peripheral blood. The chain is built from TRBV19 and TRBJ2-3, with TRBD2 matching 8 bases. Here the CDR3 reads CASSFERGFTDTQYF. For the CDR3, the DNA is TGTGCCAGTAGTTTCGAGCGGGGGTTTACAGATACGCAGTATTTT. The complete variable domain, with remaining parts taken from reference TRBV19 and TRBJ2-3, reads DGGITQSPKYLFRKEGQNVTLSCEQNLNHDAMYWYRQDPGQGLRLIYYSQIVNDFQKGDIAEGYSVSREKKESFPLTVTSAQKNPTAFYLCASSFERGFTDTQYFGPGTRLTVL.